Given below is one T cell receptor beta chain in context. The sample holds a few counts of this clone. Its target antigen remains unknown. Per-nucleotide qualities are absent, and no much larger clonotype sits a single base away. The CDR3, cysteine through phenylalanine, is 14 amino acids long. Just CDR3 DNA is preserved here, 42 bases in frame from base 1. The germline ends are 12 bases apart after V is trimmed by 3 bases and J by 4 bases. As encoded in the germline V gene, CDR1 is KGHSH while CDR2 is LQKENI. TCR beta CDR3 regions were sequenced from DNA using the immunoSEQ Assay. The study's own analysis went as follows. To compute T cell density, TCR beta template counts were normalized to usable DNA, which was estimated by amplifying housekeeping genes. Richness was estimated with the preseqR package, extrapolating to 400,000 templates for PBMC samples and 120,000 templates for tissue samples. Clonality was calculated as one minus Pielou's evenness. Tissue-enriched TCRs were identified by differential abundance testing using productive amino-acid clonotypes, minimum total count 5 and alpha 0.1. Repertoire overlap between compartments was quantified with the Jaccard Index and Morisita Overlap Index. GLIPH grouped TCR beta CDR3s together with public tetramer-defined viral CDR3s, and a viral motif had to include at least three viral sequences and show V-gene enrichment. What TCRdb holds here is the immuneACCESS table cut down to in-frame rearrangements. Part of the clones is not present; checked against another copy, under half of the missing clones reflect an unresolved V gene, and the others are unexplained. V and J calls and clone size are those listed in that table; D and trimming were worked out from the DNA. The sample table contains approximately 72,000 clones; only one count was recorded for roughly 86% of them. Roughly 12% of the sample is taken by the ten largest.

This record comes from a study of T cells in localized non-small cell lung cancer (TCRdb year 2020). Regarding the complete study: The study examined T cell repertoires in a few hundred patients with early-stage NSCLC and compared tumors with uninvolved tumor-adjacent lungs. A mean age of approximately 66 years was recorded for the NSCLC patients, of whom more than 120 were male and around 100 were female. All 220 or so NSCLC patients in the cohort were treatment-naive and had localized lung tumors that were resected.

At diagnosis, peripheral blood, uninvolved tumor-adjacent lung and tumor were collected and were preserved as a mix of fresh-frozen and FFPE material. For TCR repertoire profiling, blood samples were analyzed as peripheral blood mononuclear cells. Study-level results and caveats: Uninvolved tumor-adjacent lung showed the highest T cell clonality, higher than tumor, which suggests more focused antigenic responses in the uninvolved tumor-adjacent lung. Of the top 100 tumor clones, a median of roughly 53 were detected in paired uninvolved adjacent lung; under 35 were also among that lung's top 100. Longer overall survival was associated with higher blood T cell density, whereas shorter survival was associated with higher adjacent-lung clonality. Because multi-region tumor sequencing was not done, intratumor heterogeneity could not be ruled out. Because the study design was exploratory, TCR variables were selected using unadjusted p-values without false-discovery rate correction.

Recombination linked TRBV18 to TRBJ1-1, with the D gene call left open. The specimen was peripheral blood, collected before any cancer treatment. The sequence was collected from a female donor over 55 with stage I lung adenocarcinoma. The CDR3 loop reads CASSPSIGATEAFF. The base sequence is TGTGCCAGCTCACCTTCCATAGGTGCCACTGAAGCTTTCTTT.